The T cell receptor beta chain described here comes from a study of blood T cell repertoires in COVID-19. Study information: T cells, B-cell-depleted T cells, or PBMCs supplied cDNA or gDNA.

In the original workflow: Reference gene primer amplification gave nucleated cell count estimates. Method: immunoSEQ multiplex PCR; TCRdb's copy keeps in-frame clones and lacks some. Clone size and V and J calls were adopted from that table, with D and trimming inferred from the DNA. The data hold approximately 390,000 clones, with around 91% observed a single time. Sequencing was performed on peripheral blood. This receptor was identified in a man between 18 and 29 years old with active or convalescent COVID-19.

CDR3 amino acids: CASSLVAGATGELFF. CDR3 coding DNA: TGCGCCAGCAGCTTGGTAGCGGGGGCCACCGGGGAGCTGTTTTTT. The chain combines TRBV5-1 with TRBJ2-2, with 9 bases fitting TRBD2. V shed 0 bases and J 4 bases; nucleotides not matched to a gene: 1. The germline V gene encodes CDR1 SGHRS and CDR2 YFSETQ. The CDR3 sequence is 15 residues long.